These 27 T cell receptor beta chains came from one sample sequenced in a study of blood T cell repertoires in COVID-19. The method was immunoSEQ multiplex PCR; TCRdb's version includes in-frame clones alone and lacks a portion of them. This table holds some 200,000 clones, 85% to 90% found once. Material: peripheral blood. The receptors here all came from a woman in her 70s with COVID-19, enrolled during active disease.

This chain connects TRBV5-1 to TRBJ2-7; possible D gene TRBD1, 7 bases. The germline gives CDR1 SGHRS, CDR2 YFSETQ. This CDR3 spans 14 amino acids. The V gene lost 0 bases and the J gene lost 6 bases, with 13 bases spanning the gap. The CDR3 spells CASSLVRGVVEQYF. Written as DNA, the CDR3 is TGCGCCAGCAGCTTGGTCAGGGGGGTGGTCGAGCAGTACTTC.

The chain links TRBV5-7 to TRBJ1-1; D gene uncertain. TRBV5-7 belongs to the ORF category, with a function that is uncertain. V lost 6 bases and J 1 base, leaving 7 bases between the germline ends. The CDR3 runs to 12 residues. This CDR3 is CASTLQNTEAFF. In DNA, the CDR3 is TGTGCCAGCACCTTACAGAACACTGAAGCTTTCTTT.

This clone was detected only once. Written as DNA, the CDR3 is TGTGCCAGCGAGAGGACTAGCGGGAGGTTCGAGACCCAGTACTTC. Protein sequence: CASERTSGRFETQYF. The chain joins TRBV7-9 to TRBJ2-5; 14 bases are shared with TRBD2. The junction had 7 bases not matched to a gene; V was cut back by 8 bases and J by 5 bases. Germline assignment: CDR1 SEHNR and CDR2 FQNEAQ (reference sequence). CDR3 length: 15 amino acids. Based on the CDR3 plus reference TRBV7-9 and TRBJ2-5, the full variable domain is DTGVSQNPRHKITKRGQNVTFRCDPISEHNRLYWYRQTLGQGPEFLTYFQNEAQLEKSRLLSDRFSAERPKGSFSTLEIQRTEQGDSAMYLCASERTSGRFETQYFGPGTRLLVL.

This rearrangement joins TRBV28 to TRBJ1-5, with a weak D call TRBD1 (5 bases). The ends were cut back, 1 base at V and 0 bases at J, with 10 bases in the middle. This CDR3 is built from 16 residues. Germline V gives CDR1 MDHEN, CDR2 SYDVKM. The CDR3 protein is CASSLSGRYSNQPQHF. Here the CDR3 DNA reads TGTGCCAGCAGTTTATCAGGGAGGTATAGCAATCAGCCCCAGCATTTT.

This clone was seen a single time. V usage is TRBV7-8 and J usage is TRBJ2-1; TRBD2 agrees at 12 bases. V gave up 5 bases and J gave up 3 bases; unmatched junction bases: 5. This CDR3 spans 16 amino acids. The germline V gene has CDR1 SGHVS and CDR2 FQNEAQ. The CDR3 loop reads CASSRRLAGVYNEQFF. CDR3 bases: TGTGCCAGCAGCCGACGACTAGCGGGAGTCTACAATGAGCAGTTCTTC.

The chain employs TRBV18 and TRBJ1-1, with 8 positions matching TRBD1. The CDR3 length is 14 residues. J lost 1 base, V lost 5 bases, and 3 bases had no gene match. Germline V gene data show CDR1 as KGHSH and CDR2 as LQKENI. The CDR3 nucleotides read TGTGCCAGCTCATCGGGACAGGAGAACACTGAAGCTTTCTTT. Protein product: CASSSGQENTEAFF.

The CDR3 region is CASSLAGSGELFF. The CDR3 bases are TGTGCCAGCAGCCTGGCGGGGTCCGGGGAGCTGTTTTTT. The chain combines TRBV7-9 with TRBJ2-2; D might be TRBD2 (6 bases). This CDR3 is 13 amino acids long. V was shortened by 5 bases and J by 6 bases, with 10 bases between the two germline ends. CDR1 and CDR2 from the germline V gene are SEHNR and FQNEAQ (reference sequence).

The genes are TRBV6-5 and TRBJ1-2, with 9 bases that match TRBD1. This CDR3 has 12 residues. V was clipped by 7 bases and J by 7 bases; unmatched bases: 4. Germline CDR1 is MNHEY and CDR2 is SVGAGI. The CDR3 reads CASNRGRGGYTF. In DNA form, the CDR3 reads TGTGCCAGCAACAGGGGGCGGGGTGGCTACACCTTC.

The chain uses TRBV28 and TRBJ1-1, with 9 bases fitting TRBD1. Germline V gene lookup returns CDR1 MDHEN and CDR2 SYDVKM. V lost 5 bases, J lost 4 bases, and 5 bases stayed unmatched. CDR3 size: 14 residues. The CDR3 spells CASSPGQGGTEAFF. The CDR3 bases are TGTGCCAGCAGTCCGGGACAGGGAGGCACTGAAGCTTTCTTT. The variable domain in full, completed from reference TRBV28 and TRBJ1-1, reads DVKVTQSSRYLVKRTGEKVFLECVQDMDHENMFWYRQDPGLGLRLIYFSYDVKMKEKGDIPEGYSVSREKKERFSLILESASTNQTSMYLCASSPGQGGTEAFFGQGTRLTVV.

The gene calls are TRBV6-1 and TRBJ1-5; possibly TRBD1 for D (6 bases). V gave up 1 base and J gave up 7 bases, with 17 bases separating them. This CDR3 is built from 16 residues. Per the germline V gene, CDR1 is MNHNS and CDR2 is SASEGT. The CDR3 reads CASSEDYRAGTQPQHF. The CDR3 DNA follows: TGTGCCAGCAGTGAAGATTACAGGGCGGGCACCCAGCCCCAGCATTTT.

Written as DNA, the CDR3 is TGTGCCAGCAGCGTAGGGGCTAGCGGGAGTGTCGGGGAGCTGTTTTTT. It specifies CASSVGASGSVGELFF. The J gene is TRBJ2-2, the V gene TRBV9; TRBD2 agrees at 10 bases. This CDR3 has 16 residues. Germline CDR1 and CDR2: SGDLS and YYNGEE. The ends lost 0 bases at V and 7 bases at J; junction bases unmatched: 6.

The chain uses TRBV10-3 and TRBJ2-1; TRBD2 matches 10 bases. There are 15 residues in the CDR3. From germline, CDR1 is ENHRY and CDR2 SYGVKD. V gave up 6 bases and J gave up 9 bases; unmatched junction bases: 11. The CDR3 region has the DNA TGTGCCATCAGAGACCCTAGCGGGAGTTCGCTTGAGCAGTTCTTC. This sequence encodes CAIRDPSGSSLEQFF.

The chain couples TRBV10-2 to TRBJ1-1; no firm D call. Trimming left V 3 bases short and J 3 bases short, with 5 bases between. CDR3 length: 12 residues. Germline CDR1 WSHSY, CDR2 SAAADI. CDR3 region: CASSDGYTEAFF. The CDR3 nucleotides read TGCGCCAGCAGTGACGGTTACACTGAAGCTTTCTTT.

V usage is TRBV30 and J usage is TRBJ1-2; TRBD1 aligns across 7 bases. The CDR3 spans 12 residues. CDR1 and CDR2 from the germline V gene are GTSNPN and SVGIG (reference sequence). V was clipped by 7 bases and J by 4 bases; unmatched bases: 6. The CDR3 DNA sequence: TGTGCCTACAATCAGGGGGTCTATGGCTACACCTTC. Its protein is CAYNQGVYGYTF.

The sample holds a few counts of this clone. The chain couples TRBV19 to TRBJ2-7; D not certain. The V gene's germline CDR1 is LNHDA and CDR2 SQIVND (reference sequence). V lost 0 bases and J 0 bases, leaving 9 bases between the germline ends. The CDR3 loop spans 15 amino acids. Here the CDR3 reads CASSIELHYSYEQYF. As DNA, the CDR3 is TGTGCCAGTAGTATAGAGCTTCACTACTCCTACGAGCAGTACTTC.

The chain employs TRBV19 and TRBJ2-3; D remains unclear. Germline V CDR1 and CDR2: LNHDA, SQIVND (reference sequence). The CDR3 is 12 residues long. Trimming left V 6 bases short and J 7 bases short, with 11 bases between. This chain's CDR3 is CASSHEQNTQYF. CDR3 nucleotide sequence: TGTGCCAGTAGCCACGAACAGAATACGCAGTATTTT.

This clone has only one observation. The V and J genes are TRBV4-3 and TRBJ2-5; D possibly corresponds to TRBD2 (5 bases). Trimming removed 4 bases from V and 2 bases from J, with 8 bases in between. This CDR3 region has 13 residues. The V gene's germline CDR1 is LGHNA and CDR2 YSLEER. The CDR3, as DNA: TGCGCCAGCAGCCGAGGGTCACAAGAGACCCAGTACTTC. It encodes CASSRGSQETQYF.

This CDR3 is CSVWSGGANVLTF. CDR3 nucleotides: TGCAGCGTTTGGAGTGGTGGGGCCAACGTCCTGACTTTC. V gene TRBV29-1 combines with J gene TRBJ2-6; D uncertain. The germline V gene has CDR1 SQVTM and CDR2 ANQGSEA. CDR3 size: 13 residues. Between the trimmed V and J ends, which lost 5 bases and 3 bases, there was a span of 8 bases.

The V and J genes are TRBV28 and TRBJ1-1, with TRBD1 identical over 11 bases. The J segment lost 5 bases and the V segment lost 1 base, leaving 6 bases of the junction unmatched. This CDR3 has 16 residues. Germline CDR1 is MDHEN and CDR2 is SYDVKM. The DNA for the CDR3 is TGTGCCAGCAGTTTATTCCCGGGACAGGGGGAGACTGAAGCTTTCTTT. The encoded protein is CASSLFPGQGETEAFF.

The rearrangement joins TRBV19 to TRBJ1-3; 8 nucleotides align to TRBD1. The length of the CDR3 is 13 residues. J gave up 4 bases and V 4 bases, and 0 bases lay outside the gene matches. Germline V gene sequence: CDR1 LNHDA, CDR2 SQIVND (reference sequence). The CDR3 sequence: CASSTGGGNTIYF. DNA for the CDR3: TGTGCCAGTAGTACAGGGGGCGGAAACACCATATATTTT.

The chain's CDR3 is CASSPRWTGGYEQYF. CDR3 DNA: TGTGCCAGCAGTCCCCGATGGACAGGGGGCTACGAGCAGTACTTC. The genes are TRBV27 and TRBJ2-7; 10 positions agree with TRBD1. CDR1 and CDR2 (germline): MNHEY, SMNVEV (reference sequence). This CDR3 spans 15 amino acids. Unmatched junction bases numbered 7, after V lost 5 bases and J lost 3 bases.

CDR3 sequence reads: CASSLGPSGGREQYF. As DNA, the CDR3 is TGTGCCAGCAGCTTAGGCCCTAGCGGAGGTCGGGAGCAGTACTTC. The chain employs TRBV11-3 and TRBJ2-7; 7 nucleotides match TRBD2. The CDR3 consists of 15 residues. J gave up 7 bases and V 1 base, and 10 bases lay outside the gene matches. In germline, CDR1 is SGHNT, CDR2 YENEEA. Filled out from reference TRBV11-3 and TRBJ2-7, the complete variable domain reads EAGVVQSPRYKIIEKKQPVAFWCNPISGHNTLYWYLQNLGQGPELLIRYENEEAVDDSQLPKDRFSAERLKGVDSTLKIQPAELGDSAVYLCASSLGPSGGREQYFGPGTRLTVT.

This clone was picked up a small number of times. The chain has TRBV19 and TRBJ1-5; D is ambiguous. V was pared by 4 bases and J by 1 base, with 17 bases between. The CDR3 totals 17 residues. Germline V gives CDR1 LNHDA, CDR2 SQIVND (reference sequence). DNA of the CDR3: TGTGCCAGTAGTACAGGACGGGATTTGGGCAGCAATCAGCCCCAGCATTTT. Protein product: CASSTGRDLGSNQPQHF.

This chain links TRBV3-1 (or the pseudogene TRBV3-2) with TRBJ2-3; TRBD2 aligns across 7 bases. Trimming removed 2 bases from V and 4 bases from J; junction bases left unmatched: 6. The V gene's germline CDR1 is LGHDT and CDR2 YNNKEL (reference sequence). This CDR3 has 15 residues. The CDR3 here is CASSQRGGKADTQYF. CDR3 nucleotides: TGTGCCAGCAGCCAAAGGGGAGGGAAGGCAGATACGCAGTATTTT.

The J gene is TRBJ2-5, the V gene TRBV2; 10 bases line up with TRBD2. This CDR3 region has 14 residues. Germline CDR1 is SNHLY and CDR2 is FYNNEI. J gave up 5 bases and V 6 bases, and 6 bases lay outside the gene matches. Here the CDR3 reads CASSSSGSSETQYF. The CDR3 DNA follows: TGTGCCAGCAGCTCTAGCGGGAGTAGTGAGACCCAGTACTTC.

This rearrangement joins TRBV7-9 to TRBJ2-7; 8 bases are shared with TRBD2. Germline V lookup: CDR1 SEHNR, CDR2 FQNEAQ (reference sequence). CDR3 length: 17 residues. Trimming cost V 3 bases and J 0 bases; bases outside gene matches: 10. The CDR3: CASSFSSGGRSSYEQYF. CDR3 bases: TGTGCCAGCAGCTTCAGCTCAGGCGGGAGGAGCTCCTACGAGCAGTACTTC.

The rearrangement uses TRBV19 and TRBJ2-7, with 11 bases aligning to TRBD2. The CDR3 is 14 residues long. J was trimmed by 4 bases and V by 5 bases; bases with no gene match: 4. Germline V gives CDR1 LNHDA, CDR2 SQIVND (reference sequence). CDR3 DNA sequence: TGTGCCAGTAGTCCCGGGACTAGCGGATACGAGCAGTACTTC. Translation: CASSPGTSGYEQYF.